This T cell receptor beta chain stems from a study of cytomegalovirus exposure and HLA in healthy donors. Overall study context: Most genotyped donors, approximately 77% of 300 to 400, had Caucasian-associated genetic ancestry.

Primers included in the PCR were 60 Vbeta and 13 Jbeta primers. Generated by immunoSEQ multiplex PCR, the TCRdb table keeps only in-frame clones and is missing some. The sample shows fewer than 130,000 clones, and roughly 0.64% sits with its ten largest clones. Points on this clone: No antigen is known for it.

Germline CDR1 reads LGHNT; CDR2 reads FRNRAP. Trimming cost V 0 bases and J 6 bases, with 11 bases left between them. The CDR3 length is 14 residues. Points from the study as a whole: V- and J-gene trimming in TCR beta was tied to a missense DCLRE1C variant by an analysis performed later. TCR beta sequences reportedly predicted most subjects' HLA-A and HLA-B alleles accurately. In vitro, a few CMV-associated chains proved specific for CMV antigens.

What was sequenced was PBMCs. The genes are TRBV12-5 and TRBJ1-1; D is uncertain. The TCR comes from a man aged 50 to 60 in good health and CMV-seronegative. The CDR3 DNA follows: TGTGCTAGTGGTTTGGTAGCCCAGGTCGCTGAAGCTTTCTTT. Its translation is CASGLVAQVAEAFF.